Below are 21 T cell receptor beta chains sequenced from a single sample in a study of T cells in Graves' hyperthyroidism and ophthalmopathy. From RNA transcripts, TCR beta CDR3 regions were amplified. When the TCR CDR3 underwent first-round RT-PCR, the HTBI primer set was used. TCRdb re-called the multiplex PCR reads through MiXCR, storing one row per CDR3 protein. Of roughly 380,000 distinct CDR3 sequences in the sample, about an eighth were seen once. Sequencing was performed on blood. These receptors were taken from a woman under 30 with Graves' hyperthyroidism.

In regard to this clonotype: This sequence may be a read error, since a much larger clone differs from it by one base. The rearrangement uses TRBV2 and TRBJ2-5, with D perhaps matching TRBD1 or TRBD2 (5 bases each). The J call may be wrong; the DNA end is better matched by TRBJ2-1. Germline CDR1 reads SNHLY; CDR2 reads FYNNEI. The CDR3 extends over 14 amino acids. The CDR3 protein is CATSSGHRGETQFF. The CDR3 DNA is TGTGCCACCTCGTCCGGGCACCGAGGGGAGACCCAGTTCTTC.

This chain joins TRBV2 and TRBJ2-3; TRBD2 matches 8 bases. Germline V gene sequence: CDR1 SNHLY, CDR2 FYNNEI. The CDR3 loop spans 17 amino acids. The J segment lost 2 bases and the V segment lost 2 bases, leaving 9 bases of the junction unmatched. The CDR3 bases are TGTGCCAGCAGTGAAAGCGGGAGTAGCCTGTTCACAGATACGCAGTATTTT. It encodes CASSESGSSLFTDTQYF.

This clonotype has at least ten counts. This sequence joins TRBV11-2 and TRBJ1-6, with D perhaps TRBD1 (6 bases). Trimming took off 5 bases at V and 7 bases at J, with 9 bases between the two ends. CDR3 length: 13 amino acids. CDR1 and CDR2 (germline): SGHAT, FQNNGV. The CDR3 DNA reads as TGTGCCAGCAGCCCAACAGGGAATTCACCCCTCCACTTT. It yields the protein CASSPTGNSPLHF.

This clonotype has more than one count but fewer than ten. The CDR3 DNA sequence: TGCAGCGTTATACAGGGGGCGGGAGGCTACACCTTC. This codes for CSVIQGAGGYTF. This chain uses TRBV29-1 with TRBJ1-2; 9 nucleotides match TRBD1. Germline lookup yields CDR1 SQVTM and CDR2 ANQGSEA. Germline trimming cut 5 bases from V and 8 bases from J; bases unmatched to any gene: 6. CDR3 length: 12 residues.

Only a few counts were recorded for this clonotype. J is TRBJ1-3 and V is TRBV27; a possible D gene is TRBD1 (5 bases). The CDR3 consists of 15 residues. V was trimmed by 2 bases and J by 0 bases, leaving 8 bases between them. Germline CDR1 reads MNHEY; CDR2 reads SMNVEV (reference sequence). CDR3 protein: CASSLRGHSGNTIYF. In DNA form, the CDR3 reads TGTGCCAGCAGTTTACGCGGACACTCTGGAAACACCATATATTTT.

There are many counts of this clonotype. The chain combines TRBV4-3 with TRBJ2-3; tentative D call: TRBD2 (5 bases). The CDR3 is 15 residues long. CDR1 LGHNA and CDR2 YSLEER come from the germline V gene. V lost 0 bases to trimming and J lost 7 bases, with 14 bases between them. CDR3 protein: CASSQESHSGNTQYF. The CDR3 bases are TGCGCCAGCAGCCAAGAATCCCACTCGGGGAATACGCAGTATTTT.

This clonotype was recorded many times. This rearrangement joins TRBV11-2 to TRBJ2-1; 8 bases agree with TRBD1. Germline loops: CDR1 SGHAT, CDR2 FQNNGV. The CDR3 spans 14 residues. V lost 2 bases, J lost 7 bases, and 4 bases stayed unmatched. The CDR3 sequence is CASSLNRGSNEQFF. CDR3 DNA: TGTGCCAGCAGCTTAAACAGGGGGAGTAATGAGCAGTTCTTC.

This clonotype was seen repeatedly, ten times or more. The J gene is TRBJ2-7, the V gene TRBV6-2 or TRBV6-3; D may be TRBD1 (5 bases). Germline V gene data show CDR1 as MNHEY and CDR2 as SVGEGT. This CDR3 spans 13 amino acids. Trimming cost V 6 bases and J 1 base, with 10 bases left between them. DNA for the CDR3: TGTGCCAGCAGCCTGGACAAGTCCTACGAGCAGTACTTC. Translation: CASSLDKSYEQYF.

In the case of this clonotype: One base away lies a much larger clone, so this may be a sequencing read error. V is TRBV28 and J is TRBJ2-5; the D is unclear. CDR3 length: 10 residues. CDR1 and CDR2 (germline): MDHEN, SYDVKM. V was shortened by 10 bases and J by 2 bases, with 5 bases between the two germline ends. CDR3 nucleotides: TGTGCCAACAGACAAGAGACCCAGTACTTC. Its translation: CANRQETQYF.

This clonotype was observed at least ten times. The V gene is TRBV5-1, the J gene TRBJ1-2; D unresolved. CDR1 is SGHRS, CDR2 YFSETQ, per germline. V was clipped by 2 bases and J by 6 bases, with 17 bases between them. The CDR3 totals 15 residues. The CDR3 region is CASSFFSSGMNGYTF. The CDR3 coding sequence is TGCGCCAGCAGCTTTTTTTCCAGTGGGATGAATGGCTACACCTTC.

Many counts were recorded for this clonotype. This chain connects TRBV12-3 or TRBV12-4 to TRBJ2-3; possible D gene TRBD2, 6 bases. The CDR3 sequence is 14 residues long. V lost 1 base to trimming and J lost 4 bases, with 9 bases between them. The CDR3 DNA is TGTGCCAGCAGTTTAGTGACTAGGGCAGATACGCAGTATTTT. It specifies CASSLVTRADTQYF.

This clonotype was picked up many times. V and J are TRBV28 and TRBJ2-7, with 13 bases lining up with TRBD2. The J segment lost 7 bases and the V segment lost 5 bases, leaving 11 bases of the junction unmatched. Germline V gene data show CDR1 as MDHEN and CDR2 as SYDVKM. The CDR3 totals 16 residues. The DNA for the CDR3 is TGTGCCAGCAGTCCCCCCCAAGGACTAGCGGGAGTTGAGCAGTACTTC. It codes for CASSPPQGLAGVEQYF.

This clonotype was counted ten times or more. The CDR3: CASSEGSGGGNSPLHF. The CDR3 DNA reads TGTGCCAGCAGTGAGGGTTCAGGAGGTGGAAATTCACCCCTCCACTTT. The chain uses TRBV25-1 and TRBJ1-6; D gene uncertain. The CDR3 is 16 amino acids. CDR1 is MGHDK and CDR2 is SYGVNS in the germline V gene. Trimming removed 3 bases from V and 7 bases from J, with 16 bases in between.

This clonotype appeared many times. The rearrangement joins TRBV20-1 to TRBJ2-5; TRBD2 might be the D (6 bases). The germline V gene encodes CDR1 DFQATT and CDR2 SNEGSKA (reference sequence). V was pared by 5 bases and J by 2 bases, with 12 bases between. The CDR3 length is 13 residues. The CDR3 DNA reads TGCAGTGCTGCGGGACCGTATCAAGAGACCCAGTACTTC. This encodes CSAAGPYQETQYF.

This clonotype was recorded at least ten times. The rearrangement links TRBV12-3 or TRBV12-4 to TRBJ1-1; D remains ambiguous. The CDR3 totals 13 residues. V was trimmed by 4 bases and J by 3 bases, leaving 9 bases between them. The CDR3 DNA sequence: TGTGCCAGCAGTTCGGGTGGATACACTGAAGCTTTCTTT. Translating it yields CASSSGGYTEAFF.

In its sample, this clonotype was seen many times. V usage is TRBV20-1 and J usage is TRBJ1-5; the match to TRBD1 covers 7 bases. J lost 7 bases, V lost 3 bases, and 9 bases had no gene match. Germline V CDR1 and CDR2: DFQATT, SNEGSKA (reference sequence). The CDR3 extends over 14 amino acids. The CDR3 DNA follows: TGCAGTGCTAGCCGACAGGGAAGAAACCAGCCCCAGCATTTT. It encodes CSASRQGRNQPQHF.

To note about this clonotype: A clone one base away is much larger, so this may be a read error. The chain couples TRBV2 to TRBJ2-7; 8 bases map to TRBD1. The CDR3 contains 17 residues. Trimming removed 2 bases from V and 5 bases from J; junction bases left unmatched: 14. Germline V gives CDR1 SNHLY, CDR2 FYNNEI. The CDR3 loop is CASSEIEPLRGLDEQYF. CDR3 DNA: TGTGCCAGCAGTGAAATCGAACCCCTCAGGGGGCTAGACGAGCAGTACTTC.

V and J are TRBV2 and TRBJ2-7; 9 nucleotides line up with TRBD1. The V gene's germline CDR1 is SNHLY and CDR2 FYNNEI. This CDR3 spans 13 amino acids. After removal of 7 bases from V and 8 bases from J, the junction contained 9 bases not matched to a gene. CDR3 bases: TGTGCCAGCACCACGACAGGGGGGCTGAAGCAGTACTTC. The encoded protein is CASTTTGGLKQYF. Full variable domain (remainder filled in from reference TRBV2 and TRBJ2-7): EPEVTQTPSHQVTQMGQEVILRCVPISNHLYFYWYRQILGQKVEFLVSFYNNEISEKSEIFDDQFSVERPDGSNFTLKIRSTKLEDSAMYFCASTTTGGLKQYFGPGTRLTVT.

The rearrangement links TRBV7-6 to TRBJ2-7; 8 positions agree with TRBD2. The trim removed 5 bases at V and 0 bases at J, leaving 9 bases unmatched. The CDR3 runs 16 residues. Germline assignment: CDR1 SGHVS and CDR2 FNYEAQ. The CDR3 spells CASSATSGAISYEQYF. The CDR3 bases are TGTGCCAGCAGCGCCACTAGCGGAGCAATCTCCTACGAGCAGTACTTC. The full variable domain, rest sourced from reference TRBV7-6 and TRBJ2-7, is GAGVSQSPRYKVTKRGQDVALRCDPISGHVSLYWYRQALGQGPEFLTYFNYEAQQDKSGLPNDRFSAERPEGSISTLTIQRTEQRDSAMYRCASSATSGAISYEQYFGPGTRLTVT.

The table lists this clonotype with a few counts. The gene calls are TRBV10-2 and TRBJ2-5, with 8 bases identical to TRBD1. V shed 6 bases, J shed 3 bases, and the junction held 12 bases outside the gene matches. The CDR3 has 16 residues. Looked up from germline, CDR1 is WSHSY and CDR2 is SAAADI. CDR3: CASSKGFGGQEETQYF. DNA of the CDR3: TGCGCCAGCAGCAAGGGGTTTGGGGGACAGGAAGAGACCCAGTACTTC.

CDR3 coding DNA: TGTGCCAGCAGTTACTCGGGCCGGGAGGGCCTGAGAGAGACCCAGTACTTC. Translation gives CASSYSGREGLRETQYF. The chain is built from TRBV6-5 and TRBJ2-5; TRBD2 matches at 8 bases. V dropped 0 bases and J dropped 4; count of bases not matched to a gene: 10. The germline V gene has CDR1 MNHEY and CDR2 SVGAGI. The CDR3 has 17 residues.